The rows below give T cell receptor beta chains drawn from one sample of a study of CD4+ T cells in melanoma. The method was immunoSEQ multiplex PCR; TCRdb's version includes in-frame clones alone and lacks a portion of them. Of fewer than 55,000 clones listed, 75% to 90% are singletons. The sample taken for sequencing was peripheral blood. The receptor source for this set is a human donor with melanoma. Each CDR3 is given with its conserved first and last residue. The D gene is left open where the match is weak. Where a row states a size, it is once, few, many or the class of an expanded clone; other rows omit it.

v_call	j_call	d_call	clone_size	cdr3_nt	cdr3_aa
TRBV29-1	TRBJ2-6	NA	once	TGCAGCGTTGCTTGGTCTGGGGCCAACGTCCTGACTTTC	CSVAWSGANVLTF
TRBV4-3	TRBJ1-6	TRBD1	NA	TGCGCCAGCAGCCAATGGGGACAGGACCCTTATTCACCCCTCCACTTT	CASSQWGQDPYSPLHF
TRBV28	TRBJ2-5	TRBD1	NA	TGTGCCAGCAGAATACAGGGGATAAAGTACTTC	CASRIQGIKYF
TRBV13	TRBJ2-5	NA	NA	TGTGCCAGCAGCACAGGGGGGGGAGAGACCCAGTACTTC	CASSTGGGETQYF
TRBV30	TRBJ1-5	TRBD1	NA	TGTGCCTGGAGTGGTGCAGGGGGAAGGGGTCAGCCCCAGCATTTT	CAWSGAGGRGQPQHF
TRBV9	TRBJ2-3	NA	NA	TGTGCCAGCAGCCCCGGGACTCCCGCAGATACGCAGTATTTT	CASSPGTPADTQYF
TRBV11-2	TRBJ1-1	TRBD1	NA	TGTGCCAGCAGATCGACAGGGAGTAACACTGAAGCTTTCTTT	CASRSTGSNTEAFF
TRBV12-5	TRBJ1-3	NA	NA	TGTGCTAGTGGTTTGGGGAGTGGGGGGGTCTCTGGAAACACCATATATTTT	CASGLGSGGVSGNTIYF
TRBV15	TRBJ2-7	NA	NA	TGTGCCACCAGCGGAACGTACGGGGACTACGAGCAGTACTTC	CATSGTYGDYEQYF
TRBV9	TRBJ1-3	NA	NA	TGTGCCAGCAGCGTAGGGGGCGGCGGATCCAAAGGATCTGGAAACACCATATATTTT	CASSVGGGGSKGSGNTIYF
TRBV5-6	TRBJ1-5	TRBD1	NA	TGTGCCAGCAGCTTGGGGACAGGGGGCCAGCCCCAGCATTTT	CASSLGTGGQPQHF
TRBV18	TRBJ2-4	NA	NA	TGTGCCAGCTCACCACCCCGGACAGAACTAGCCAAAAACATTCAGTACTTC	CASSPPRTELAKNIQYF
TRBV6-1	TRBJ1-1	TRBD1	NA	TGTGCCAGCACGTCGGGACAGAGCACTGAAGCTTTCTTT	CASTSGQSTEAFF
TRBV7-3	TRBJ2-1	TRBD2	NA	TGTGCCAGCAGCTTTTGGGGGACTAGGGAGTACAATGAGCAGTTCTTC	CASSFWGTREYNEQFF
TRBV7-2	TRBJ2-5	NA	NA	TGTGCCAGCAGCTTAGCAAGGGAAGAGACCCAGTACTTC	CASSLAREETQYF
TRBV10-3	TRBJ2-5	TRBD2	NA	TGTGCCATCAGTGAGTTCCTAGCGGGGCCCCAAGAGACCCAGTACTTC	CAISEFLAGPQETQYF
TRBV5-4	TRBJ2-4	NA	NA	TGTGCCAGCGGACAGATAGCCAAAAACATTCAGTACTTC	CASGQIAKNIQYF
TRBV5-4	TRBJ1-4	TRBD1	medium-sized	TGTGCCAGCAGCACGAACAGGGGGCTGAATGAAAAACTGTTTTTT	CASSTNRGLNEKLFF
TRBV6-6	TRBJ1-4	NA	NA	TGTGCCAGCATCCCGGACCGCTCAAATGAAAAACTGTTTTTT	CASIPDRSNEKLFF
TRBV19	TRBJ1-3	NA	NA	TGTGCCAGTGGCTGGTTACACGACTCTGGAAACACCATATATTTT	CASGWLHDSGNTIYF
TRBV7-3	TRBJ2-2	NA	few	TGTGCCAGCAGCGTGACGTACACCGGGGAGCTGTTTTTT	CASSVTYTGELFF
TRBV6-1	TRBJ1-6	TRBD1	once	TGTGCCAGCAGTGCTGACAGGGGGGTTTATAGTTCACCCCTCCACTTT	CASSADRGVYSSPLHF
TRBV5-1	TRBJ1-4	NA	NA	TGCGCCAGCAGCTTGGCCGTCAAGGGGGATGAAAAACTGTTTTTT	CASSLAVKGDEKLFF
TRBV4-1	TRBJ1-5	TRBD1	NA	TGCGCCAGCAGCCAAGATCGGACAGGTGGTAATCAGCCCCAGCATTTT	CASSQDRTGGNQPQHF
TRBV4-1	TRBJ2-2	TRBD2	NA	TGCGCCAGCAGCCACGCCCCGGGGGGGCCGAACACCGGGGAGCTGTTTTTT	CASSHAPGGPNTGELFF
TRBV2	TRBJ1-2	NA	NA	TGTGCCAGTGCGGACAGCAGCTATGGCTACACCTTC	CASADSSYGYTF
TRBV27	TRBJ1-5	TRBD1	NA	TGTGCCAGCAGTTTATATCCAGGGGGTAGCAATCAGCCCCAGCATTTT	CASSLYPGGSNQPQHF
TRBV29-1	TRBJ1-1	NA	few	TGCAGCGTTATACCTCATCTAAGCCCCACTGAAGCTTTCTTT	CSVIPHLSPTEAFF
TRBV6-1	TRBJ2-3	NA	NA	TGTGCCAGCAGTGAAAGAGGGCCAGGGATAAGCACAGATACGCAGTATTTT	CASSERGPGISTDTQYF
TRBV7-9	TRBJ2-3	TRBD2	NA	TGTGCCAGCAGCCCGGGACTAGCGGGGCTCACAGATACGCAGTATTTT	CASSPGLAGLTDTQYF
TRBV25-1	TRBJ2-2	NA	once	TGTGCCAGCAGTGAGTATGCGAACACCGGGGAGCTGTTTTTT	CASSEYANTGELFF
TRBV10-2	TRBJ2-3	TRBD1	NA	TGCGCCAGCAGTGATCAGGGGGGCACAGATACGCAGTATTTT	CASSDQGGTDTQYF
TRBV29-1	TRBJ1-1	NA	NA	TGCAGCGCCGAGGGGGGGAACACTGAAGCTTTCTTT	CSAEGGNTEAFF
TRBV12-5	TRBJ2-7	NA	few	TGTGCTAGTGGTTTGGGCTACGAGCAGTACTTC	CASGLGYEQYF
TRBV19	TRBJ2-7	TRBD1	NA	TGTGCCAGTAGTATACAGGGACAGGGCTACGAGCAGTACTTC	CASSIQGQGYEQYF
TRBV30	TRBJ2-7	NA	NA	TGTGCCTGGAGTGTACCATACGGGACGCCTGCCAACGAGCAGTACTTC	CAWSVPYGTPANEQYF
TRBV25-1	TRBJ1-1	NA	NA	TGTGCCAGCAGGCCCGGGGCTAGCAACACTGAAGCTTTCTTT	CASRPGASNTEAFF
TRBV2	TRBJ1-1	TRBD1	NA	TGTGCCAGCAGTGAGGGGACAGGGCTTCACACTGAAGCTTTCTTT	CASSEGTGLHTEAFF
TRBV18	TRBJ2-5	NA	NA	TGTGCCAGCTCACCCCGCGGTATAGAGACCCAGTACTTC	CASSPRGIETQYF
TRBV28	TRBJ2-1	TRBD2	NA	TGTGCCAGCAGAAGTTTAGGGCTAGCGGGGGACAATGAGCAGTTCTTC	CASRSLGLAGDNEQFF
TRBV14	TRBJ2-1	NA	NA	TGTGCCAGCAGCCAGGTGAGACTCCAGCAGTTCTTC	CASSQVRLQQFF
TRBV4-2	TRBJ1-1	NA	NA	TGTGCCAGCAGCCAAGCGGTGATGGGGAACATGAACACTGAAGCTTTCTTT	CASSQAVMGNMNTEAFF
TRBV7-9	TRBJ2-7	TRBD2	NA	TGTGCCAGCAGCCTCCCGGGAGGTGGGGAGGTGCAGTACTTC	CASSLPGGGEVQYF
TRBV6-4	TRBJ2-1	NA	few	TGTGCCAGCAGTGTCGAAGGGTTAATTGGTGACAATGAGCAGTTCTTC	CASSVEGLIGDNEQFF
TRBV7-3	TRBJ1-1	NA	NA	TGTGCCAGCAGCTTAGGGGGGGCGCGAGACACTGAAGCTTTCTTT	CASSLGGARDTEAFF
TRBV23-1	TRBJ1-1	NA	NA	TGCGCCAGCAGGGGGCCTGGCACTGAAGCTTTCTTT	CASRGPGTEAFF